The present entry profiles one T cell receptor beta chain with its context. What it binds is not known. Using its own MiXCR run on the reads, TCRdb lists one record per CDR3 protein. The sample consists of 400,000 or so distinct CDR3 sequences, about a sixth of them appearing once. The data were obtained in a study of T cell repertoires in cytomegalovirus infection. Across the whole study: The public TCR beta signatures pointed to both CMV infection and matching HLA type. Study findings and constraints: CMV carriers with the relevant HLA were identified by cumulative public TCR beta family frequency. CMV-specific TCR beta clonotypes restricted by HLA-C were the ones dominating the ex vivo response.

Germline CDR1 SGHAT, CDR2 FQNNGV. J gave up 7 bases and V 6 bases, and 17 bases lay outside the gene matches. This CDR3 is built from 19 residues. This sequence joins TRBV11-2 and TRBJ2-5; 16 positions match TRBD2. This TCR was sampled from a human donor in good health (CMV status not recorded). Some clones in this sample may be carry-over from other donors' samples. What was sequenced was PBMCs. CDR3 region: CASSNTGTSGRALSPTQYF. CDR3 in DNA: TGTGCCAGCAGTAATACCGGGACTAGCGGGAGGGCCCTCTCCCCGACCCAGTACTTC.